A selection of T cell receptor beta chains follows, all from one sample in a study of cytomegalovirus exposure and HLA in healthy donors. Libraries were prepared by immunoSEQ multiplex PCR; TCRdb keeps only in-frame clonotypes and omits some of them. The sample lists over 150,000 clones, approximately 84% occurring once. The sequencing input was PBMCs. Source of these receptors: a woman younger than 30 in good health and CMV-seropositive. Both conserved end residues are part of each CDR3. D genes are given only for firm matches. The listing skips clone size in some rows; elsewhere it reads once, few, many or a size class.

CASSQEFERGGAYTQYF	TGTGCCAGCAGCCAAGAATTTGAGCGGGGGGGCGCATATACGCAGTATTTT	TRBD2	17	.	TRBV4-2	TRBJ2-3
CASSTGLAEETQYF	TGTGCCAGCAGCACGGGACTAGCGGAGGAGACCCAGTACTTC	TRBD2	14	.	TRBV5-4	TRBJ2-5
CASSDRRGLLGEKLFF	TGTGCCAGCAGTGATCGAAGGGGGCTGTTGGGAGAAAAACTGTTTTTT	TRBD1	16	once	TRBV6-1	TRBJ1-4
CASTTLQGDYGYTF	TGTGCCAGCACTACACTACAGGGGGACTATGGCTACACCTTC	TRBD1	14	.	TRBV9	TRBJ1-2
CASSSFLPGLGTGELFF	TGCGCCAGCAGTTCTTTCCTCCCGGGACTCGGAACAGGGGAGCTGTTTTTT	.	17	.	TRBV10-2	TRBJ2-2
CAAGRDLSTDTQYF	TGTGCCGCAGGCCGGGACTTAAGCACAGATACGCAGTATTTT	.	14	.	TRBV5-4	TRBJ2-3
CASSAMTGNTEAFF	TGCGCCAGCAGCGCCATGACGGGGAACACTGAAGCTTTCTTT	.	14	.	TRBV5-1	TRBJ1-1
CASSTGSGANVLTF	TGTGCCAGCAGTACCGGCTCTGGGGCCAACGTCCTGACTTTC	.	14	.	TRBV6-5	TRBJ2-6
CASTPLQGIDYGYTF	TGTGCCAGCACCCCGTTACAGGGAATAGATTATGGCTACACCTTC	.	15	.	TRBV5-4	TRBJ1-2
CASGLAGSSEQFF	TGTGCCAGCGGTCTAGCGGGGTCTTCTGAGCAGTTCTTC	TRBD2	13	.	TRBV7-2	TRBJ2-1
CASYTGTEAFF	TGTGCCAGCTACACGGGGACTGAAGCTTTCTTT	.	11	.	TRBV6-6	TRBJ1-1
CASRGQRNQPQHF	TGTGCCAGTAGGGGACAGCGCAATCAGCCCCAGCATTTT	TRBD1	13	.	TRBV19	TRBJ1-5